The rows below give T cell receptor beta chains drawn from one sample of a study of CD8+ T cells in alopecia areata. Sequenced by immunoSEQ multiplex PCR; TCRdb stores in-frame clones only, minus some. The sample yields 100,000 to 130,000 clones, 65% to 85% seen once. The sequences come from CD8+ T cells sorted from blood, collected at week 24, from a patient treated with tofacitinib. These receptors came from a human donor with alopecia areata. Both conserved end residues are part of each CDR3. The D gene is left open where the match is weak. Rows may omit the clone size; those that give it use once, few, many or a size class.

J gene	V gene	clone size	D gene	CDR3 DNA	CDR3 protein
TRBJ2-1	TRBV29-1	few	TRBD2	TGCAGCGGGACTAGCGGGTCCTACAATGAGCAGTTCTTC	CSGTSGSYNEQFF
TRBJ2-1	TRBV4-1	NA	NA	TGCGCCAGCAGCGCTTGGACCGGGAATGAGCAGTTCTTC	CASSAWTGNEQFF
TRBJ2-3	TRBV4-3	NA	TRBD2	TGCGCCAGCAGCCAAGAGCGGGGGGGCCCAGATACGCAGTATTTT	CASSQERGGPDTQYF
TRBJ2-7	TRBV5-1	NA	NA	TGCGCCAGCAGCCCTACGGGACTGAACTACGAGCAGTACTTC	CASSPTGLNYEQYF
TRBJ1-5	TRBV7-9	NA	NA	TGTGCCAGCAGCTTATATAGTCAGCCCCAGCATTTT	CASSLYSQPQHF
TRBJ2-7	TRBV5-6	NA	NA	TGTGCCAGCAGCATTGGGGCAGTCTCAAACTTC	CASSIGAVSNF
TRBJ2-5	TRBV10-3	NA	TRBD2	TGTGCCATCAGTGAGTCGCTAGCGGGGCTACAAGAGACCCAGTACTTC	CAISESLAGLQETQYF
TRBJ2-3	TRBV6-5	NA	NA	TGTGCCAGCAGTTCCCTGGGCGCAGAAGATACGCAGTATTTT	CASSSLGAEDTQYF
TRBJ2-1	TRBV4-3	NA	NA	TGCGCCAGCAGCCAAGACCAAGGCTATACACTCCAGTTCTTC	CASSQDQGYTLQFF
TRBJ1-4	TRBV7-6	NA	NA	TGTGCCAGCAGCTTAGGGGGGGAAAAACTGTTTTTT	CASSLGGEKLFF
TRBJ1-1	TRBV14	NA	NA	TGTGCCAGCAGCCAATGGGGGATCGCTGAAGCTTTCTTT	CASSQWGIAEAFF
TRBJ2-1	TRBV6-9	few	NA	TGTGCCAGCAGCCCGGGACAAAACTCCTACAATGAGCAGTTCTTC	CASSPGQNSYNEQFF
TRBJ2-1	TRBV30	NA	NA	TGTGCCTACGGGGAGAGCTCCTACAATGAGCAGTTCTTC	CAYGESSYNEQFF
TRBJ1-5	TRBV7-9	NA	NA	TGTGCCAGCAGCTTAGGGGGTGTGGTTGGCAATCAGCCCCAGCATTTT	CASSLGGVVGNQPQHF
TRBJ2-1	TRBV14	NA	NA	TGTGCCAGCAGCCAGGCCGGGGCCTGGGGGGAGGATGAGCAGTTCTTC	CASSQAGAWGEDEQFF
TRBJ2-3	TRBV4-1	NA	NA	TGCGCCAGCAGCCAAGAGTCGAGCACAGATACGCAGTATTTT	CASSQESSTDTQYF
TRBJ2-1	TRBV6-1	NA	NA	TGTGCCAGCAGTGAGCCTGCGGCCACCAATGAGCAGTTCTTC	CASSEPAATNEQFF
TRBJ2-3	TRBV29-1	few	NA	TGCAGCGTTGTAGGGTGGGACCGCCGCCCCACGGAGGCGCAGTATTTT	CSVVGWDRRPTEAQYF
TRBJ2-1	TRBV2	NA	TRBD2	TGTGCCAGCAGAAGGAGCGGGGGTTACAATGAGCAGTTCTTC	CASRRSGGYNEQFF